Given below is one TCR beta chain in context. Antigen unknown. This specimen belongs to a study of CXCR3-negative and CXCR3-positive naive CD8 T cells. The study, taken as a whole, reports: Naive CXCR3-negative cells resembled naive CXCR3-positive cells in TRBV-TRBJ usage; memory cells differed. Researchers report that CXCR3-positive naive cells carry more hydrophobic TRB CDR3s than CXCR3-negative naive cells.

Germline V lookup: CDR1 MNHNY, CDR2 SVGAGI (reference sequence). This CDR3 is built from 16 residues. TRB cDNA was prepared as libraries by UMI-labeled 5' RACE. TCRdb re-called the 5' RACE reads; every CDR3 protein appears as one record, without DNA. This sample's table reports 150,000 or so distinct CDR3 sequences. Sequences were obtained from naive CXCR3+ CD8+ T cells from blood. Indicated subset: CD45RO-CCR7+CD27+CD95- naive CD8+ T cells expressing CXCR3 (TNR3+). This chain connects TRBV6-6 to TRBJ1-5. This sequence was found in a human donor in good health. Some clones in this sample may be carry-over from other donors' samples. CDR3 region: CASSYSGVQGNQPQHF.